Given below is one T cell receptor beta chain in context. What it binds is not known. The data stem from a study of CXCR3-negative and CXCR3-positive naive CD8 T cells. Study-level findings and limits: With respect to TRBV-TRBJ usage, naive CXCR3-negative and CXCR3-positive cells were similar; memory differed. Cryopreserved PBMCs had partly decreased CXCR3 expression; fresh PBMCs were used in most assays.

Germline lookup yields CDR1 MNHEY and CDR2 SMNVEV (reference sequence). CDR3 length equals 14 residues. With UMI labels, 5' RACE was used to prepare the TRB cDNA libraries. With the 5' RACE reads reprocessed, TCRdb shows one record per CDR3 protein and no DNA. This table holds 150,000 or so distinct CDR3 sequences. Naive CD8+ T cells were CD45RO-CCR7+CD27+CD95-. The TCR sequence derives from a human donor in good health. Some clones in this sample may be carry-over from other donors' samples. Input material: naive CXCR3- CD8+ T cells from blood. As to subset: CD45RO-CCR7+CD27+CD95- naive CD8+ T cells lacking CXCR3 (TNR3-). The gene calls are TRBV27 and TRBJ1-1. The CDR3: CASSLDDTYPEAFF.